This TCR beta chain was identified in a study of response to subunit inactivated influenza vaccine. This clonotype was observed a few times. Its specificity is unknown. V was clipped by 1 base and J by 4 bases, with 13 bases between them. This CDR3 has 16 amino acids. In germline, CDR1 is LGHNA, CDR2 YSLEER. Overall study results and limits: Authors suggested each seasonal flu vaccination may recruit only limited numbers of new T cells.

TCRdb recomputed calls from the RT-PCR reads with MiXCR, one row per CDR3 protein. In the table there are 450,000 to 550,000 distinct CDR3 sequences, roughly 27% of which are singletons. The gene calls are TRBV4-3 and TRBJ2-2; no definite D call. This specimen was CD4+ T cells sorted from PBMCs, taken 5 days after vaccination. The sequence derives from a man aged 50-59 years who received an inactivated influenza vaccine. CDR3 in amino acids: CASSQVKVFGTGELFF. CDR3 sequence (DNA): TGCGCCAGCAGCCAAGTAAAAGTTTTCGGCACCGGGGAGCTGTTTTTT.